These 13 T cell receptor beta chains were all obtained from the same sample, sequenced in a study of T-cell reconstitution after alpha-beta-depleted transplantation in children. Whole-study results and caveats: A year post-transplant, T-cell counts and diversity derived mostly from newly produced T cells.

Preparing the TCRbeta library involved the use of unique molecular identifiers. One entry per CDR3 protein results from TCRdb running MiXCR on the PCR reads. The table shows about 300,000 distinct CDR3 sequences, with nearly 8% occurring only once. These TCRs' antigens remain unknown. The specimen comprised peripheral blood, sampled 360 days after TCRalphabeta/CD19-depleted stem cell transplant. Receptor source: a female patient aged 2-15 years who had a stem cell transplant for Fanconi anemia, so the T cells may come from the graft donor.

This clonotype was picked up many times. The chain couples TRBV5-1 to TRBJ2-3, with TRBD1 matching 9 bases. The CDR3 loop spans 15 amino acids. Germline V gene data show CDR1 as SGHRS and CDR2 as YFSETQ. J lost 4 bases, V lost 3 bases, and 6 bases had no gene match. DNA for the CDR3: TGCGCCAGCAGCTGGGGGGGACAGGGTGCAGATACGCAGTATTTT. This codes for CASSWGGQGADTQYF.

The J gene is TRBJ1-1, the V gene TRBV5-6; TRBD1 agrees at 8 bases. CDR1 is SGHDT, CDR2 YYEEEE, per germline. V lost 2 bases, J lost 5 bases, and 11 bases stayed unmatched. The CDR3 is 16 amino acids. In nucleotides, the CDR3 is TGTGCCAGCAGCTTCCGGTGGACAGGGAGGGGAACTGAAGCTTTCTTT. Residues: CASSFRWTGRGTEAFF.

This clonotype has a count of ten or more. The J gene is TRBJ2-1, the V gene TRBV27; D is unclear. Trimming took 3 bases from V and 4 from J, leaving 16 bases between them. CDR1 is MNHEY and CDR2 is SMNVEV in the germline V gene (reference sequence). There are 16 residues in the CDR3. CDR3 DNA sequence: TGTGCCAGCAGTTTTCGACCTCTACTTCAGTACAATGAGCAGTTCTTC. It is translated as CASSFRPLLQYNEQFF.

This clonotype appeared many times. The V gene is TRBV5-1, the J gene TRBJ2-1, with a weak D call TRBD2 (5 bases). In germline, CDR1 is SGHRS, CDR2 YFSETQ. With 7 bases removed from V and 8 bases from J, the gap between germline ends came to 19 bases. The CDR3 loop spans 14 amino acids. CDR3 bases: TGCGCCAGCCGCGGGTCTTACCCTGGCGATGAGCAGTTCTTC. Translation gives CASRGSYPGDEQFF.

V gene TRBV28 combines with J gene TRBJ1-2; D is perhaps TRBD1 (5 bases). The ends were cut back, 5 bases at V and 8 bases at J, with 18 bases in the middle. Per the germline V gene, CDR1 is MDHEN and CDR2 is SYDVKM. This CDR3 is built from 14 residues. The CDR3 nucleotides are TGTGCCAGCAGTCCTCAGATTGGCTGGGGGGGCTACACCTTC. It encodes CASSPQIGWGGYTF.

This clonotype showed up many times. V is TRBV20-1 and J is TRBJ2-7; D is perhaps TRBD2 (6 bases). This CDR3 region has 14 residues. V lost 0 bases, J lost 4 bases, and 13 bases lay in between. Germline V gene sequence: CDR1 DFQATT, CDR2 SNEGSKA (reference sequence). CDR3 loop: CSARDGDSNYEQYF. CDR3 DNA sequence: TGCAGTGCTAGAGATGGGGACTCGAATTACGAGCAGTACTTC.

This clonotype appeared a few times. This chain joins TRBV5-6 and TRBJ2-7; 8 nucleotides agree with TRBD1. The V segment lost 0 bases and the J segment 3 bases; nucleotides outside the gene matches: 5. This CDR3 region has 15 residues. Looked up from germline, CDR1 is SGHDT and CDR2 is YYEEEE. The CDR3 bases are TGTGCCAGCAGCTTGGTCCAGGGGGCGGGCTACGAGCAGTACTTC. The encoded protein is CASSLVQGAGYEQYF.

The table lists this clonotype with a few counts. This chain connects TRBV20-1 to TRBJ1-5, with D possibly matching TRBD1 (6 bases). V lost 3 bases, J lost 2 bases, and 14 bases lay in between. CDR1 and CDR2 from the germline V gene are DFQATT and SNEGSKA (reference sequence). The CDR3 runs 15 residues. The CDR3, as DNA: TGCAGTGCTAGGAGGACAGACATCCGCAATCAGCCCCAGCATTTT. Encoded protein: CSARRTDIRNQPQHF.

This clonotype was recorded many times. The rearrangement uses TRBV24-1 and TRBJ2-1; the match to TRBD1 covers 7 bases. The germline V gene has CDR1 KGHDR and CDR2 SFDVKD. The trim removed 3 bases at V and 3 bases at J, leaving 7 bases unmatched. This CDR3 has 16 residues. The CDR3 here is CATSDHRGSGYNEQFF. CDR3 DNA sequence: TGTGCCACCAGTGATCACAGGGGATCGGGCTACAATGAGCAGTTCTTC.

This clonotype was detected a few times. This rearrangement joins TRBV19 to TRBJ2-1; 10 bases line up with TRBD2. Germline V gene data show CDR1 as LNHDA and CDR2 as SQIVND (reference sequence). V lost 2 bases and J lost 5; bases outside the gene matches: 3. This CDR3 has 15 residues. This chain's CDR3 is CASSISLAGDNEQFF. The CDR3 DNA is TGTGCCAGTAGTATATCCCTAGCGGGGGACAATGAGCAGTTCTTC.

This clonotype came up many times. V is TRBV14 and J is TRBJ2-7; TRBD1 matches 8 bases. The CDR3 extends over 18 amino acids. Per the germline V gene, CDR1 is SGHDN and CDR2 is FVKESK. J was trimmed by 0 bases and V by 10 bases; bases with no gene match: 20. CDR3 coding DNA: TGTGCCATCATCCGGATGGACAGGGATGGGGAAAACTCCTACGAGCAGTACTTC. This gives the protein CAIIRMDRDGENSYEQYF.

The table lists this clonotype with many counts. The chain employs TRBV20-1 and TRBJ2-3; TRBD2 matches at 14 bases. Germline V gene lookup returns CDR1 DFQATT and CDR2 SNEGSKA (reference sequence). The CDR3 spans 15 residues. J gave up 3 bases and V 6 bases, and 5 bases lay outside the gene matches. The CDR3 reads CSAWTSGGNTDTQYF. CDR3 nucleotides: TGCAGTGCCTGGACTAGCGGGGGGAATACAGATACGCAGTATTTT.

The chain employs TRBV2 and TRBJ1-1; the match to TRBD1 covers 8 bases. The CDR3 runs to 14 residues. V dropped 3 bases and J dropped 3; count of bases not matched to a gene: 3. Per germline, CDR1 SNHLY and CDR2 FYNNEI. This CDR3 is CASSEQGAHTEAFF. CDR3 nucleotides: TGTGCCAGCAGTGAGCAGGGGGCCCACACTGAAGCTTTCTTT.